This TCR beta chain was captured by sequencing in a study of blood T cell repertoires in COVID-19. About the research overall: Both acute and convalescent COVID-19 samples were obtained from the United States, Italy and Spain. Sources were T cells, B-cell-depleted T cells, or PBMCs; the material itself was cDNA or gDNA.

Authors' methods: How many nucleated cells were present was estimated from reference gene primer amplification. This table comes from immunoSEQ multiplex PCR, and its TCRdb copy is limited to in-frame clones, with some not included. That table supplies the V and J calls and clone size; D and trimming were determined from the DNA. The sample has fewer than 300,000 clones; about 88% are singletons. Sequencing was carried out using peripheral blood. This sequence originates from a man aged 60 to 69 who had recovered from COVID-19.

CDR3 residues: CASSSDRVMNTEAFF. CDR3 DNA sequence: TGTGCCAGCAGCTCTGACAGGGTTATGAACACTGAAGCTTTCTTT. The chain uses TRBV11-1 and TRBJ1-1; the match to TRBD1 covers 7 bases. The CDR3 consists of 15 residues. V gave up 4 bases and J gave up 0 bases; unmatched junction bases: 5. Germline values: CDR1 SGHAT, CDR2 FQDESV (reference sequence).